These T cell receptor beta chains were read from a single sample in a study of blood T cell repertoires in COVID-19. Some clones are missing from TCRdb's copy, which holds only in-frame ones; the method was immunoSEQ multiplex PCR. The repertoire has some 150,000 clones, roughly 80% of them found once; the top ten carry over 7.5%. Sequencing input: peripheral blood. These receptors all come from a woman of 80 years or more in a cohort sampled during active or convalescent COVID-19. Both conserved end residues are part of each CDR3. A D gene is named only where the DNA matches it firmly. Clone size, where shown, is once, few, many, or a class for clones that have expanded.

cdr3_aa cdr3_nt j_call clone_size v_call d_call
CASSLAGPGELFF TGTGCCAGCAGCTTGGCAGGGCCAGGGGAGCTGTTTTTT TRBJ2-2 NA TRBV5-6 NA
CASSGKLGTVNTEAFF TGTGCCAGCTCCGGGAAGCTAGGTACTGTGAACACTGAAGCTTTCTTT TRBJ1-1 NA TRBV18 NA
CASSFHASGRSTDTQYF TGTGCCAGCAGCTTCCACGCTAGCGGGCGCTCCACAGATACGCAGTATTTT TRBJ2-3 once TRBV7-2 TRBD2
CASSSGLAGGGGELFF TGCGCCAGCAGCTCCGGACTAGCGGGAGGAGGGGGGGAGCTGTTTTTT TRBJ2-2 many TRBV5-1 TRBD2
CASSVGSAGSHDSPLHF TGTGCCAGCAGCGTAGGAAGCGCCGGGTCTCATGATTCACCCCTCCACTTT TRBJ1-6 NA TRBV9 NA
CASSILAGGPPYNEQFF TGTGCCAGCAGCATACTAGCGGGGGGCCCCCCCTACAATGAGCAGTTCTTC TRBJ2-1 NA TRBV7-3 TRBD2
CASSLAGTSLYSYEQYF TGCGCCAGCAGCTTAGCCGGGACTAGCTTATATTCCTACGAGCAGTACTTC TRBJ2-7 NA TRBV5-1 TRBD2
CASSGGARGYTF TGTGCCAGCTCAGGGGGCGCTAGGGGCTACACCTTC TRBJ1-2 few TRBV28 TRBD1
CASSLGGFANYGYTF TGTGCCAGCAGCTTAGGAGGTTTCGCTAACTATGGCTACACCTTC TRBJ1-2 NA TRBV7-6 NA
CASLAGGDTDTQYF TGTGCCAGTCTAGCGGGGGGCGACACAGATACGCAGTATTTT TRBJ2-3 NA TRBV6-5 TRBD2
CASRLAQDTQYF TGTGCCAGCAGGTTAGCACAAGATACGCAGTATTTT TRBJ2-3 NA TRBV11-3 NA
CASSSYHSGVGYTF TGCGCCAGCAGCTCGTACCACTCAGGGGTTGGCTACACCTTC TRBJ1-2 NA TRBV5-1 NA
CAISELASGGYNEQFF TGTGCCATCAGTGAGCTTGCTAGCGGGGGCTACAATGAGCAGTTCTTC TRBJ2-1 NA TRBV10-3 TRBD2
CASSPQRLTLSNQPQHF TGTGCCAGCAGTCCCCAGCGGTTAACCCTTAGCAATCAGCCCCAGCATTTT TRBJ1-5 few TRBV28 NA
CAISESLTGTETQYF TGTGCCATCAGTGAGTCGCTGACAGGGACCGAGACCCAGTACTTC TRBJ2-5 NA TRBV10-3 TRBD1
CASSQPTGTGFGAKNIQYF TGTGCCAGCAGCCAACCCACCGGGACAGGGTTCGGAGCCAAAAACATTCAGTACTTC TRBJ2-4 NA TRBV6-2/TRBV6-3 TRBD1
CASSLFSPAGNEQFF TGTGCCAGCAGCTTGTTTTCCCCGGCAGGGAATGAGCAGTTCTTC TRBJ2-1 once TRBV5-6 NA
CASSFRTGADTQYF TGCGCCAGCAGCTTCCGGACAGGGGCAGATACGCAGTATTTT TRBJ2-3 NA TRBV5-1 TRBD1
CASQGYSNYGYTF TGTGCTTCACAGGGGTACTCTAACTATGGCTACACCTTC TRBJ1-2 NA TRBV19 TRBD1
CASSLVSGGNYGYTF TGTGCCAGCAGCTTGGTGTCGGGAGGGAACTATGGCTACACCTTC TRBJ1-2 NA TRBV5-4 NA
CASSVQGASYEQYF TGTGCCAGCAGTGTACAGGGGGCATCCTACGAGCAGTACTTC TRBJ2-7 NA TRBV2 TRBD1
CSASRPSQNTGELFF TGCAGTGCTAGTCGGCCTAGCCAGAACACCGGGGAGCTGTTTTTT TRBJ2-2 NA TRBV20-1 NA
CASRTNTEAFF TGTGCCAGCAGAACTAACACTGAAGCTTTCTTT TRBJ1-1 NA TRBV12-3/TRBV12-4 NA
CASGVGGTAGYTF TGTGCTAGTGGGGTAGGGGGGACAGCTGGCTACACCTTC TRBJ1-2 NA TRBV12-5 TRBD1
CASSQQGISGNTIYF TGTGCCAGCAGCCAACAGGGGATCTCTGGAAACACCATATATTTT TRBJ1-3 NA TRBV14 NA
CASSEPRTGNEKLFF TGTGCCAGCAGTGAACCCCGGACTGGTAATGAAAAACTGTTTTTT TRBJ1-4 once TRBV2 NA
CASSLSEADTQYF TGTGCCAGCAGCCTATCGGAGGCAGATACGCAGTATTTT TRBJ2-3 NA TRBV7-2 NA
CASSFSGSSNQPQHF TGTGCCAGCAGCTTTTCAGGGTCGAGCAATCAGCCCCAGCATTTT TRBJ1-5 NA TRBV7-2 NA